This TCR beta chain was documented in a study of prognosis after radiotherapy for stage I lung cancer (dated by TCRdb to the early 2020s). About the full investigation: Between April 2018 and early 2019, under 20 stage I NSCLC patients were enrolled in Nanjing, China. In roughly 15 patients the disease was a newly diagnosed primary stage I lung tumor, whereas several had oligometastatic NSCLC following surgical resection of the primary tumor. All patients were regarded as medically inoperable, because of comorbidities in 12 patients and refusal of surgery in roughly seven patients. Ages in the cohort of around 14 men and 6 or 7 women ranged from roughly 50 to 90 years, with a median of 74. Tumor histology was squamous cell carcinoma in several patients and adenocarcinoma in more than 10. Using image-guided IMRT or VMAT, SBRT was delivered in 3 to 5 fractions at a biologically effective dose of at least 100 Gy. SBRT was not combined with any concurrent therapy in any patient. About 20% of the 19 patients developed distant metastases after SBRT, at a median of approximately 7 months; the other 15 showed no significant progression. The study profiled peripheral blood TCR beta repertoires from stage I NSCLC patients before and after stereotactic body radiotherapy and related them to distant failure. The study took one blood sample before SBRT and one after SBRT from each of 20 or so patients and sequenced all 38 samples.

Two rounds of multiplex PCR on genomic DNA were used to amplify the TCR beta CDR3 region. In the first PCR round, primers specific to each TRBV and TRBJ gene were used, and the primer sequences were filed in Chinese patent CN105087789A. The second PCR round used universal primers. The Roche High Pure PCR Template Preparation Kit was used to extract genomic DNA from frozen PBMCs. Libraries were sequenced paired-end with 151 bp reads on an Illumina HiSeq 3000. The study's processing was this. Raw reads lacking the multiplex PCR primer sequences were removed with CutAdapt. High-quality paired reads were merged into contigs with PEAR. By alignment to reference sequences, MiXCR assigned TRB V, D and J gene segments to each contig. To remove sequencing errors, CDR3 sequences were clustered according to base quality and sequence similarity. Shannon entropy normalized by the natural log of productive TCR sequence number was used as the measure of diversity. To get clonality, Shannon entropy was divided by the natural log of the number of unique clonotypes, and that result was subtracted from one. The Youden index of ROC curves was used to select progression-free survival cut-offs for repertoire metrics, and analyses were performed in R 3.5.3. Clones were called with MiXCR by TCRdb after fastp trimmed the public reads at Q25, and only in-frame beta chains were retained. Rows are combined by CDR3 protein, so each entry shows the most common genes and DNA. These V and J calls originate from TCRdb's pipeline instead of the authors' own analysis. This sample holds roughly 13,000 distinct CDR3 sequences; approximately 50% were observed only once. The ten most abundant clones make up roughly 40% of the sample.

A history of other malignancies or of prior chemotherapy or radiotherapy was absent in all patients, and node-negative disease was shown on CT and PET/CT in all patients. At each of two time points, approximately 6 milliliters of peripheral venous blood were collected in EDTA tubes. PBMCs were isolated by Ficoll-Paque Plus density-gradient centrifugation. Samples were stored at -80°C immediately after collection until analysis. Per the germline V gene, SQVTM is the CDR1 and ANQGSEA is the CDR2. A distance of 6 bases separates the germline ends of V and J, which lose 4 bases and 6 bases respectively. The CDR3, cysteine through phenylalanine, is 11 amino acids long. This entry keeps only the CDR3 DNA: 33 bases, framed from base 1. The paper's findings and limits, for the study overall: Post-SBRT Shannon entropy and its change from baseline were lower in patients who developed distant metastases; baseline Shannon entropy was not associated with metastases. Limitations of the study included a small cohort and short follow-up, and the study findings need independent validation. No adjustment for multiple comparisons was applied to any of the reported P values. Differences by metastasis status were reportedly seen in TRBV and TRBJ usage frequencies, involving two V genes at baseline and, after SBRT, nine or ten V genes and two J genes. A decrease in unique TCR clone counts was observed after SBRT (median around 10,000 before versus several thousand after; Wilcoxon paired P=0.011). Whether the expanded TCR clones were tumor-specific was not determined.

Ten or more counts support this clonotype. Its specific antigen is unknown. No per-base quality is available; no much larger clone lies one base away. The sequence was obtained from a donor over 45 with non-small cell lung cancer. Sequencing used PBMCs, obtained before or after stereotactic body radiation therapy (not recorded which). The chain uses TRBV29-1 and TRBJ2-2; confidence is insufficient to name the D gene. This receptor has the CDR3 CSVGDPGELFF. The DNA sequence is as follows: TGCAGCGTTGGTGATCCCGGGGAGCTGTTTTTT.